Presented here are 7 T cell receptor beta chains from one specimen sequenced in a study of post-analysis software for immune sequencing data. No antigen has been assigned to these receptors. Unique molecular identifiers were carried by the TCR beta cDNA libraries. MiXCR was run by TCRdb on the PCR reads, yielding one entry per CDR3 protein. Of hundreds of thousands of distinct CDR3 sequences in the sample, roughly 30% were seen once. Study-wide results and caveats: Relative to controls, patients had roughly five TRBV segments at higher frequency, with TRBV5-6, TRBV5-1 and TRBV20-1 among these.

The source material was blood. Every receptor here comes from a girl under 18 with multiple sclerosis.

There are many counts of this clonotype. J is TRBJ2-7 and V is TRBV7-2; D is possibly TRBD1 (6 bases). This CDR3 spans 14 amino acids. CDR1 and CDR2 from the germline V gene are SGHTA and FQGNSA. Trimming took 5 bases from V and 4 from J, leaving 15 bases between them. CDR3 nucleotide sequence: TGTGCCAGCAGCCCGCCAGGGGAGATGTACGAGCAGTACTTC. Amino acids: CASSPPGEMYEQYF.

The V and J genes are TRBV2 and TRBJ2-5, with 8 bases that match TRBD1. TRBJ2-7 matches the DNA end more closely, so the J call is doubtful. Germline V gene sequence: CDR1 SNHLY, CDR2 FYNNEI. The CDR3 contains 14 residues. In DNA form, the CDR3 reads TGTGCCAGCAGATTAAGGACAGGGTTTGACGAGCAGTACTTC. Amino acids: CASRLRTGFDEQYF.

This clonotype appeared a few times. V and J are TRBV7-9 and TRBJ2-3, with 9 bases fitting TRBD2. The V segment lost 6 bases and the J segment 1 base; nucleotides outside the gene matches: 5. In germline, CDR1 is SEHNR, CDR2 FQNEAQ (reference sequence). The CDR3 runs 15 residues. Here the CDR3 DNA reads TGTGCCAGCAGTTCTAGCGGGGCTCGCACAGATACGCAGTATTTT. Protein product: CASSSSGARTDTQYF.

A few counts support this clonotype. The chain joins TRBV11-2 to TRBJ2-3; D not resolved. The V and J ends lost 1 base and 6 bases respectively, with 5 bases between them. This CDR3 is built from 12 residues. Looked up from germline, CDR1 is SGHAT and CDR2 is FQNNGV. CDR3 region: CASSLGLDTQYF. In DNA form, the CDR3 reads TGTGCCAGCAGCTTAGGGCTTGATACGCAGTATTTT. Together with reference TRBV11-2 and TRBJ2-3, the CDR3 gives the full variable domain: EAGVAQSPRYKIIEKRQSVAFWCNPISGHATLYWYQQILGQGPKLLIQFQNNGVVDDSQLPKDRFSAERLKGVDSTLKIQPAKLEDSAVYLCASSLGLDTQYFGPGTRLTVL.

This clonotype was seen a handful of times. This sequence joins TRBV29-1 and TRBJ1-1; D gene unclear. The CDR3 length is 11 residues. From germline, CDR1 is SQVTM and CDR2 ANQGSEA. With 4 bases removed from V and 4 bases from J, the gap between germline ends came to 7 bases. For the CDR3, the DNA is TGCAGCGTTGGGTTTTCCACTGAAGCTTTCTTT. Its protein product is CSVGFSTEAFF.

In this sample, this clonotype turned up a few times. The CDR3 bases are TGTGCCAGCAGTTACCGCGGGACTAGCGGGGCCAATGAGCAGTTCTTC. Encoded protein: CASSYRGTSGANEQFF. V and J are TRBV6-6 and TRBJ2-1; the match to TRBD2 covers 13 bases. The CDR3 is 16 residues long. The V segment lost 2 bases and the J segment 6 bases; nucleotides outside the gene matches: 4. Germline-derived CDR1 and CDR2 are MNHNY and SVGAGI (reference sequence).

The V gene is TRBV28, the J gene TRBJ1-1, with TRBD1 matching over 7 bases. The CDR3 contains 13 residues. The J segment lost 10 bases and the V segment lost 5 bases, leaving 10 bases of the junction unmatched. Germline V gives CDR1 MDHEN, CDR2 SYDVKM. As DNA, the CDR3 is TGTGCCAGCAGTCTCGGACAGGCACCTTCAGCTTTCTTT. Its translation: CASSLGQAPSAFF. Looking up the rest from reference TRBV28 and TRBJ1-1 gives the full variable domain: DVKVTQSSRYLVKRTGEKVFLECVQDMDHENMFWYRQDPGLGLRLIYFSYDVKMKEKGDIPEGYSVSREKKERFSLILESASTNQTSMYLCASSLGQAPSAFFGQGTRLTVV.